This T cell receptor (beta chain) is drawn from a study of blood T cell repertoires in COVID-19. Study as a whole: Samples came from the United States, Italy and Spain, spanning acute and convalescent COVID-19. PBMCs, B-cell-depleted T cells, or T cells were the source of the cDNA or gDNA that made up the material.

Within 2 weeks before study entry, exposed participants met a COVID-19 case. In the authors' workflow: From reference gene primer amplification, estimates of nucleated cell counts were derived. Here immunoSEQ multiplex PCR was the method, and the copy in TCRdb shows in-frame clones only, minus some. Clone size and the V and J calls come from that table; the DNA yielded D and trimming. The table includes roughly 240,000 clones, roughly 85% detected once. Germline lookup yields CDR1 SGHTA and CDR2 FQGTGA. The CDR3 is 16 amino acids. The V gene lost 6 bases and the J gene lost 6 bases, with 21 bases spanning the gap.

This sequence joins TRBV7-3 and TRBJ2-1; TRBD2 is a possible D gene (6 bases). Sequences were obtained from PBMCs or T cells enriched from blood (not recorded which). This TCR was recovered from a woman aged 40-49 years who had been exposed to COVID-19. CDR3 bases: TGTGCCAGCAGTCCGGGGCCGGGACTCCCGCCCAATGAGCAGTTCTTC. As protein: CASSPGPGLPPNEQFF.